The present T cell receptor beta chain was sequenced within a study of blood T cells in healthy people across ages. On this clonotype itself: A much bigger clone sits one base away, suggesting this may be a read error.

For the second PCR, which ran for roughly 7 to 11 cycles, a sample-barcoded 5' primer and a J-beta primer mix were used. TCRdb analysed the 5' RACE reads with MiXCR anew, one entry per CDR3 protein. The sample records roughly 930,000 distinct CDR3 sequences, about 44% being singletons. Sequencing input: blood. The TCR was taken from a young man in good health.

In DNA, the CDR3 is TGCGCCAGCAGCCAGGGACAGGGTAGCGCAGATACGCAGTATTTT. It codes for CASSQGQGSADTQYF. The genes are TRBV5-1 and TRBJ2-3, with TRBD1 identical over 9 bases. The CDR3 is made up of 15 amino acids. CDR1 and CDR2 from the germline V gene are SGHRS and YFSETQ. V shed 4 bases and J 4 bases; nucleotides not matched to a gene: 7.